Included here is one TCR beta chain sequence, with context. The CDR3 has 13 residues. The ends were cut back, 3 bases at V and 3 bases at J, with 8 bases in the middle. Looked up from germline, CDR1 is LNHDA and CDR2 is SQIVND (reference sequence). This entry comes from a study of control samples from healthy donors and cancer patients. Sequenced by immunoSEQ multiplex PCR; TCRdb stores in-frame clones only, minus some. This sample carries approximately 190,000 clones, with roughly 2% going to the ten biggest clones. Material: blood. This clonotype was obtained from a woman aged 30 to 39 in good health. The chain combines TRBV19 with TRBJ1-1; D is unclear. The CDR3 loop is CASSIAWDTEAFF. CDR3 in DNA: TGTGCCAGTAGTATCGCTTGGGACACTGAAGCTTTCTTT.